These T cell receptor beta chains were read from a single sample in a study of cytomegalovirus exposure and HLA in healthy donors. TCRdb keeps only in-frame clones here, not all; method: immunoSEQ multiplex PCR. The sample records some 190,000 clones, around 76% being singletons. Sequenced: PBMCs. All receptors derive from a woman aged 30 to 39 in good health and CMV-seropositive. The CDR3 runs from the conserved cysteine through the conserved F or W. The order of the fields is V gene, D gene, clone size, J gene, CDR3 DNA, CDR3 protein. The D gene is left open where the match is weak. The size of a clone is reported for some rows only, either as once, few or many, or as a class for expanded clones.

TRBV4-3,TRBD1,NA,TRBJ2-5,TGCGCCAGCAGCCAAGATCCGGGACAGGGGGCAGAGCAGTACTTC,CASSQDPGQGAEQYF
TRBV10-2,TRBD1,NA,TRBJ1-2,TGCGCCAGCTCCGGGACAGCCTCTAACTATGGCTACACCTTC,CASSGTASNYGYTF
TRBV7-2,NA,once,TRBJ2-7,TGTGCCAGCAGCTTAGCTCCGCGTGGCGAGCAGTACTTC,CASSLAPRGEQYF
TRBV18,TRBD2,NA,TRBJ2-3,TGTGCCAGCTCACCACCTAGCGGGGGCGGCACAGATACGCAGTATTTT,CASSPPSGGGTDTQYF
TRBV7-9,NA,once,TRBJ2-1,TGTTCCAGCAGGGCAGGGAACTTTGAGCAGTTCTTC,CSSRAGNFEQFF
TRBV6-6,TRBD1,NA,TRBJ2-2,TGTGCCAGCACCATTACAGGGGGATCGAACACCGGGGAGCTGTTTTTT,CASTITGGSNTGELFF
TRBV7-2,NA,NA,TRBJ1-5,TGTGCCAGCAGCTTAGGAACAGGGAATCAGCCCCAGCATTTT,CASSLGTGNQPQHF
TRBV11-2,TRBD2,few,TRBJ2-3,TGTGCCAGCAGCTTAGGTGCGGGGGGGAGCACAGATACGCAGTATTTT,CASSLGAGGSTDTQYF
TRBV4-2,TRBD1,NA,TRBJ1-2,TGTGCCAGCAGCCAAGATTTACAGGGGAGGAGAATTGGCTACACCTTC,CASSQDLQGRRIGYTF
TRBV28,NA,NA,TRBJ2-5,TGTGCCAGCAGTCTAATACTCGGGGGCCAAGAGACCCAGTACTTC,CASSLILGGQETQYF
TRBV28,NA,NA,TRBJ1-6,TGTGCCAGCAGTTTAGGGGGGGTTTCACCCCTCCACTTT,CASSLGGVSPLHF
TRBV7-9,NA,NA,TRBJ1-3,TGTGCCAGCAGCTTGGGACAATTAAACACCATATATTTT,CASSLGQLNTIYF
TRBV7-9,TRBD1,NA,TRBJ1-1,TGTGCCAGCAGCTTAGGAGGCAGGGGGCGTAGTGAAGCTTTCTTT,CASSLGGRGRSEAFF
TRBV4-1,TRBD1,NA,TRBJ1-1,TGCGCCAGCAGCCAACTCCACAGGGGGCCGAACACTGAAGCTTTCTTT,CASSQLHRGPNTEAFF
TRBV11-2,NA,NA,TRBJ2-7,TGTGCCAGCAGCTTAGGAACTAGCAGCCTCTACGAGCAGTACTTC,CASSLGTSSLYEQYF
TRBV6-5,TRBD1,NA,TRBJ1-2,TGTGCCAGCAGCCCCACAGGGGCCTATGGCTACACCTTC,CASSPTGAYGYTF
TRBV19,TRBD2,once,TRBJ2-5,TGTGCCAGTAGCGGAACTAGCGGACAAGAGACCCAGTACTTC,CASSGTSGQETQYF
TRBV28,NA,NA,TRBJ2-6,TGTGCCAGCAAGCCGGGGTACTCTGGGGCCAACGTCCTGACTTTC,CASKPGYSGANVLTF
TRBV5-1,TRBD1,few,TRBJ2-2,TGCGCCAGCAGCTTGGGAGGGGGCGAAATCGGGGAGCTGTTTTTT,CASSLGGGEIGELFF
TRBV5-6,TRBD1,NA,TRBJ2-7,TGTGCCAGCAGCCCTAGACAGGGTTCCTACGAGCAGTACTTC,CASSPRQGSYEQYF
TRBV7-9,NA,NA,TRBJ1-5,TGTTCCAGCAGCTTACGGGGCGGGGGGGGCCAGCCCCAGCATTTT,CSSSLRGGGGQPQHF
TRBV5-1,NA,NA,TRBJ2-2,TGCGCCAGCAGCCCCACCTGGAGGGGGCAAACCGGGGAGCTGTTTTTT,CASSPTWRGQTGELFF
TRBV7-2,TRBD2,NA,TRBJ2-7,TGTGCCAGCAGCTTAGTAGCGGGGGGGCTGGGGGAGCAGTACTTC,CASSLVAGGLGEQYF
TRBV7-2,NA,NA,TRBJ2-2,TGTGCCAGCAGCCGTCGGGACACCAACACCGGGGAGCTGTTTTTT,CASSRRDTNTGELFF
TRBV6-1,TRBD1,once,TRBJ2-1,TGTGCCAGCAGTGAAGGGACAGGGTACAATGAGCAGTTCTTC,CASSEGTGYNEQFF
TRBV2,TRBD1,NA,TRBJ1-6,TGTGCCAGCAGCGACAGGGGCTATAATTCACCCCTCCACTTT,CASSDRGYNSPLHF
TRBV6-5,TRBD2,NA,TRBJ2-5,TGTGCCAGCACTGGTTTAGCGGGGGTTGAGACCCAGTACTTC,CASTGLAGVETQYF
TRBV13,NA,once,TRBJ2-4,TGTGCCAGCAGCAGATCAGGGGAAAACATTCAGTACTTC,CASSRSGENIQYF
TRBV29-1,NA,once,TRBJ2-5,TGCAGCGTTGATTTGTCGGCTAGGGGGGAGACCCAGTACTTC,CSVDLSARGETQYF
TRBV6-6,NA,NA,TRBJ2-5,TGTGCCAGCAGTTTGGACAGGCGGGGAGAGACCCAGTACTTC,CASSLDRRGETQYF
TRBV2,NA,NA,TRBJ2-7,TGTGCCAGCAGTGAAGCAGGGGGACCTGAGCAGTACTTC,CASSEAGGPEQYF
TRBV4-1,TRBD2,NA,TRBJ2-3,TGCGCCAGCAGCCAAGGGCCCCGTAGCGGGGGCACAGATACGCAGTATTTT,CASSQGPRSGGTDTQYF
TRBV19,NA,few,TRBJ1-5,TGTGCCAGTAGTCCACAGGACCGGTTGAATCAGCCCCAGCATTTT,CASSPQDRLNQPQHF
TRBV6-4,NA,NA,TRBJ2-1,TGTGCCAGCAGGGGGGGGCCCTATGGTGAGCAGTTCTTC,CASRGGPYGEQFF
TRBV27,TRBD2,NA,TRBJ2-3,TGTGCCAGCAGTTTATGGCGGGGGAGCACAGATACGCAGTATTTT,CASSLWRGSTDTQYF
TRBV7-9,NA,NA,TRBJ1-3,TGTGCCAGCAGCCGCCAGGGGACCGATCCTGGAAACACCATATATTTT,CASSRQGTDPGNTIYF
TRBV11-3,TRBD2,NA,TRBJ2-1,TGTGCCAGCAGCTTAAGGGGGGGACTAGCGGGGGGCTACAATGAGCAGTTCTTC,CASSLRGGLAGGYNEQFF
TRBV28,NA,NA,TRBJ1-1,TGTGCCAGCAGTGCCCGGGGTTCTTCGGACACTGAAGCTTTCTTT,CASSARGSSDTEAFF
TRBV7-3,TRBD2,NA,TRBJ2-1,TGTGCCAGCAGCTCGGGACTAGCCAATGAGCAGTTCTTC,CASSSGLANEQFF
TRBV11-2,NA,NA,TRBJ2-7,TGTGCCAGCAGCTTAGGTAGTCTGTCCTACGAGCAGTACTTC,CASSLGSLSYEQYF
TRBV5-6,NA,NA,TRBJ1-2,TGTGCCAGCAGCAAAACGTACAGGGTGTATGGCTACACCTTC,CASSKTYRVYGYTF
TRBV7-9,NA,NA,TRBJ2-5,TGTGCCAGCAGCTTAGACGGTCGGTTCCAAGAGACCCAGTACTTC,CASSLDGRFQETQYF
TRBV5-8,NA,NA,TRBJ1-2,TGTGCCAGCAGCTCAACACAGGGAAACTATGGCTACACCTTC,CASSSTQGNYGYTF
TRBV4-3,TRBD2,NA,TRBJ2-6,TGCGCCAGCAGCTTACTAGCGGGAAGCTCTGGGGCCAACGTCCTGACTTTC,CASSLLAGSSGANVLTF
TRBV28,NA,NA,TRBJ2-1,TGTGCCAGCAGTTTATTAGGGGAGGGGGACAATGAGCAGTTCTTC,CASSLLGEGDNEQFF
TRBV4-2,TRBD1,NA,TRBJ1-4,TGTGCCAGCAGCCTCTCGGGGACAGGGAGGGAAAAACTGTTTTTT,CASSLSGTGREKLFF